The entry below gives a single T cell receptor (beta chain) sequence along with its context. What it binds is unknown. Adult donors, all healthy and HIV-negative, had no recent acute infections or vaccinations. These data are taken from a study of shared clonotypes between healthy human individuals. Study results and limitations: Naive subsets generally had larger estimated richness than memory subsets. Large sequencing depth failed to make sorted-subset sequencing complete, rarefaction showed.

The germline V gene encodes CDR1 MNHEY and CDR2 SMNVEV (reference sequence). Trimming removed 1 base from V and 2 bases from J; junction bases left unmatched: 6. This CDR3 has 16 residues. Genomic DNA (from each subset) was split evenly across several immunoSEQ plates. The assay was immunoSEQ multiplex PCR, and TCRdb's table has in-frame clones only and misses some. The sample has about 2.3 million clones, 85% to 95% seen once; the top ten hold roughly 0.34%. The chain employs TRBV27 and TRBJ2-5; 8 nucleotides match TRBD1. This clonotype was obtained from a man aged 18 to 30 in good health. Some clones in this sample may be carry-over from other donors' samples. Sequences were obtained from naive CD4+ T cells from PBMCs. Specified subset: CD45RA+ positively selected. The CDR3 bases are TGTGCCAGCAGTTTATACAGGGGGTCGGGGCAAGAGACCCAGTACTTC. Translation: CASSLYRGSGQETQYF.